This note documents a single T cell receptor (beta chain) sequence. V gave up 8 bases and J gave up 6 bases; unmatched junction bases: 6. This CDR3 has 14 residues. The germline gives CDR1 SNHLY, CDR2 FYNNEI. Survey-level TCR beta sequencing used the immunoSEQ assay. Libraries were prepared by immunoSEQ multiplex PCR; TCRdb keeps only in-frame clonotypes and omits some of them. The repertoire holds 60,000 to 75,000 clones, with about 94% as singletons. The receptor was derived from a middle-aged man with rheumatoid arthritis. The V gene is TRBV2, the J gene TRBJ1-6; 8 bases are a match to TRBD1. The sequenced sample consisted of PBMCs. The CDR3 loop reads CASHQGAANSPLHF. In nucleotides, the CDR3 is TGTGCCAGCCATCAGGGGGCAGCTAATTCACCCCTCCACTTT.